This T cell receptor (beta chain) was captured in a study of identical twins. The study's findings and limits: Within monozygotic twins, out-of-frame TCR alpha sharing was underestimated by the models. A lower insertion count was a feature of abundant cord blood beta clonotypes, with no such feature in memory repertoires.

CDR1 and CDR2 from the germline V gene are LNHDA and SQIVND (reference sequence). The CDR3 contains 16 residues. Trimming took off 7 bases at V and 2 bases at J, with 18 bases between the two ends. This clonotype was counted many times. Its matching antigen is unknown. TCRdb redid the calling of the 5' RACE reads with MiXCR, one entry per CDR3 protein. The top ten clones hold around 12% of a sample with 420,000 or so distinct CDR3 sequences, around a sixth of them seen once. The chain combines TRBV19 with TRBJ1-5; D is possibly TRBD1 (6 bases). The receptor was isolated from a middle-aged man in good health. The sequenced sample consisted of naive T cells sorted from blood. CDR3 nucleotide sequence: TGTGCCAGTAAGGGGGACGGTAAAGGGGGCAATCAGCCCCAGCATTTT. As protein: CASKGDGKGGNQPQHF.